Shown below are 30 T cell receptor beta chains from a single sample sequenced in a study of blood T cell repertoires in COVID-19. Clones were read by immunoSEQ multiplex PCR, and TCRdb kept only the in-frame ones, dropping some. This table holds under 300,000 clones, roughly nine tenths found once. The sample consisted of peripheral blood. Source of these receptors: a man in his fifties with acute or convalescent COVID-19.

The chain links TRBV6-5 to TRBJ2-5, with TRBD1 matching 12 bases. Looked up from germline, CDR1 is MNHEY and CDR2 is SVGAGI. CDR3 length: 14 amino acids. The V gene end was trimmed by 4 bases and the J gene end by 8 bases; junction bases not matched to a gene: 5. The CDR3 is CASSLPGQGATQYF. The DNA of the CDR3 is TGTGCCAGCAGTTTACCGGGACAGGGGGCCACCCAGTACTTC.

V usage is TRBV5-1 and J usage is TRBJ2-5, with 8 bases identical to TRBD2. The CDR3 spans 16 residues. V shed 0 bases and J 5 bases; nucleotides not matched to a gene: 9. Per the germline V gene, CDR1 is SGHRS and CDR2 is YFSETQ. The CDR3 sequence is CASSLAAAGAGETQYF. The CDR3 DNA follows: TGCGCCAGCAGCTTGGCCGCAGCGGGGGCGGGGGAGACCCAGTACTTC.

The chain is built from TRBV6-6 and TRBJ1-6, with D unclear. Germline V gene sequence: CDR1 MNHNY, CDR2 SVGAGI (reference sequence). Trimming took off 6 bases at V and 7 bases at J, with 25 bases between the two ends. This CDR3 spans 18 amino acids. CDR3 in DNA: TGTGCCAGCAGCCGACCCCCGCCCGGCCCTGCGGGGAATTCACCCCTCCACTTT. Its protein product is CASSRPPPGPAGNSPLHF.

J is TRBJ2-6 and V is TRBV18; weak D call: TRBD1 (5 bases). Trimming took off 5 bases at V and 0 bases at J, with 17 bases between the two ends. CDR1 KGHSH and CDR2 LQKENI come from the germline V gene. The CDR3 has 18 amino acids. The CDR3, as DNA: TGTGCCAGCTCAATGGGGCCCCCTGGTAGCTCTGGGGCCAACGTCCTGACTTTC. As protein: CASSMGPPGSSGANVLTF.

V gene TRBV12-3 or TRBV12-4 combines with J gene TRBJ1-1; D is unresolved. With 7 bases removed from V and 5 bases from J, the gap between germline ends came to 11 bases. The CDR3 sequence is 12 residues long. The DNA for the CDR3 is TGTGCCAGCAATTCCCTCTCGACTGAAGCTTTCTTT. This encodes CASNSLSTEAFF.

The chain combines TRBV5-4 with TRBJ2-5; D gene uncertain. Deletions cut 4 bases from V and 4 bases from J, with 11 bases between. The CDR3 extends over 13 amino acids. CDR1 and CDR2 from the germline V gene are SGHNT and YYREEE (reference sequence). The CDR3 coding sequence is TGTGCCAGCAGCCCAGTCAGTGGAGAGACCCAGTACTTC. As protein: CASSPVSGETQYF.

The chain joins TRBV24-1 to TRBJ2-2; tentatively, D is TRBD1 (6 bases). Germline loops: CDR1 KGHDR, CDR2 SFDVKD. The ends were cut back, 4 bases at V and 8 bases at J, with 19 bases in the middle. This CDR3 spans 16 amino acids. CDR3 sequence: CATSDRTGTYLGELFF. CDR3 coding DNA: TGTGCCACCAGTGACCGGACCGGGACATATTTAGGGGAGCTGTTTTTT.

Note on this clone: Other DNA sequences in the same sample also yield this CDR3. The V and J genes are TRBV18 and TRBJ1-1; D call uncertain. Germline CDR1 KGHSH, CDR2 LQKENI. The CDR3 length is 13 residues. Trimming cost V 1 base and J 2 bases, with 5 bases left between them. DNA for the CDR3: TGTGCCAGCTCACCACAAGCTAACACTGAAGCTTTCTTT. It encodes CASSPQANTEAFF.

The J gene is TRBJ1-4, the V gene TRBV6-5, with D unresolved. The ends were cut back, 11 bases at V and 0 bases at J, with 10 bases in the middle. The germline V gene has CDR1 MNHEY and CDR2 SVGAGI. The CDR3 covers 13 residues. CDR3 sequence (DNA): TGTGCCGTCCGGGGTACAACTAATGAAAAACTGTTTTTT. Translating gives CAVRGTTNEKLFF.

The rearrangement uses TRBV12-5 and TRBJ1-2, with TRBD1 identical over 8 bases. Germline CDR1 and CDR2: LGHNT and FRNRAP. The CDR3 runs 15 residues. V trimming: 5 bases; J trimming: 8 bases; junction bases outside the gene matches: 13. The CDR3 nucleotides read TGTGCTAGTGGTCGACGAGATACAGGGGGACGGGGCTACACCTTC. Translated, it gives CASGRRDTGGRGYTF.

The V call is TRBV30, the J call TRBJ1-2, with a tentative D call TRBD1 (6 bases). Trimming cost V 5 bases and J 4 bases, with 11 bases left between them. This CDR3 has 12 amino acids. Germline CDR1 GTSNPN, CDR2 SVGIG (reference sequence). The CDR3 DNA is TGTGCCTGGTTTAACAGGGCCTATGGCTACACCTTC. Translating it yields CAWFNRAYGYTF.

The V gene is TRBV4-1, the J gene TRBJ1-3; D ambiguous. The length of the CDR3 is 15 residues. Germline CDR1 is MGHRA and CDR2 is YSYEKL. V was pared by 3 bases and J by 0 bases, with 9 bases between. The CDR3 here is CASSQNPSSGNTIYF. In DNA form, the CDR3 reads TGCGCCAGCAGCCAGAACCCCAGCTCTGGAAACACCATATATTTT.

The rearrangement links TRBV7-8 to TRBJ2-7, with 8 bases aligning to TRBD1. Germline V gives CDR1 SGHVS, CDR2 FQNEAQ. Trimming took 5 bases from V and 3 from J; bases not matched to a gene: 9. The CDR3 spans 15 residues. CDR3 loop: CASSLGQGGGYEQYF. Here the CDR3 DNA reads TGTGCCAGCAGCCTCGGACAGGGTGGAGGCTACGAGCAGTACTTC.

The CDR3 nucleotides are TGTGCCAGCAGCAAAGCTCGAGCGGTTCTAGATACGCAGTATTTT. It encodes CASSKARAVLDTQYF. This chain links TRBV21-1 with TRBJ2-3; the tabulated D call, TRBD2, remains unverified against the DNA. TRBV21-1 is an annotated pseudogene. CDR3 size: 15 residues.

The chain couples TRBV30 to TRBJ2-1, with TRBD2 as a possible D gene (6 bases). Germline V lookup: CDR1 GTSNPN, CDR2 SVGIG (reference sequence). The length of the CDR3 is 14 residues. The V gene lost 0 bases and the J gene lost 10 bases, with 16 bases spanning the gap. For the CDR3, the DNA is TGTGCCTGGAGTGTACTGGGTTGGGGACTCGAGCAGTTCTTC. Translated, it gives CAWSVLGWGLEQFF. The full variable domain, with the rest looked up from reference TRBV30 and TRBJ2-1, is SQTIHQWPATLVQPVGSPLSLECTVEGTSNPNLYWYRQAAGRGLQLLFYSVGIGQISSEVPQNLSASRPQDRQFILSSKKLLLSDSGFYLCAWSVLGWGLEQFFGPGTRLTVL.

This rearrangement joins TRBV3-1 (or the pseudogene TRBV3-2) to TRBJ1-3, with 7 bases lining up with TRBD1. The CDR3 spans 14 residues. Per the germline V gene, CDR1 is LGHDT and CDR2 is YNNKEL (reference sequence). Unmatched junction bases numbered 6, after V lost 6 bases and J lost 4 bases. CDR3 sequence: CASSEGARGNTIYF. In DNA form, the CDR3 reads TGTGCCAGCAGTGAGGGGGCGCGGGGAAACACCATATATTTT.

The rearrangement joins TRBV20-1 to TRBJ2-1; D possibly corresponds to TRBD1 (5 bases). The CDR3 is made up of 16 amino acids. In germline, CDR1 is DFQATT, CDR2 SNEGSKA (reference sequence). Trimming stripped 6 bases from V and 0 bases from J, with 18 bases between. The CDR3 loop reads CSASPLGHLSYNEQFF. CDR3 sequence (DNA): TGCAGTGCCAGTCCCTTAGGACACCTCTCCTACAATGAGCAGTTCTTC.

CDR3 amino acids: CASSSRTVPNEKLFF. CDR3 nucleotides: TGTGCCAGCAGTTCCCGGACAGTGCCAAATGAAAAACTGTTTTTT. The rearrangement uses TRBV5-8 and TRBJ1-4, with a possible D match to TRBD1 (6 bases). CDR1 is SGHTS, CDR2 YDEGEE, per germline. With 5 bases removed from V and 5 bases from J, the gap between germline ends came to 16 bases. The CDR3 sequence is 15 residues long.

V is TRBV5-1 and J is TRBJ2-7, with TRBD1 matching 7 bases. The CDR3 loop spans 14 amino acids. Germline V lookup: CDR1 SGHRS, CDR2 YFSETQ. Losses at the gene ends were 1 base for V and 7 bases for J; bases not matched to a gene: 8. This CDR3 reads CASSLNIRGKEQYF. CDR3 nucleotides: TGCGCCAGCAGCTTGAACATCAGGGGGAAGGAGCAGTACTTC. The variable domain in full, with the rest retrieved from reference TRBV5-1 and TRBJ2-7, is KAGVTQTPRYLIKTRGQQVTLSCSPISGHRSVSWYQQTPGQGLQFLFEYFSETQRNKGNFPGRFSGRQFSNSRSEMNVSTLELGDSALYLCASSLNIRGKEQYFGPGTRLTVT.

The chain links TRBV30 to TRBJ2-1, with 10 bases that match TRBD1. J was trimmed by 9 bases and V by 5 bases; bases with no gene match: 7. Germline V lookup: CDR1 GTSNPN, CDR2 SVGIG (reference sequence). The CDR3 length is 13 residues. CDR3 in amino acids: CAWSTGGRGEQFF. CDR3 nucleotides: TGTGCCTGGTCGACAGGGGGCCGGGGTGAGCAGTTCTTC.

This clone was picked up a small number of times. Other DNA sequences in this sample translate to the same CDR3. The chain employs TRBV9 and TRBJ1-1, with D possibly TRBD1 on 5 matching bases. Deletions cut 2 bases from V and 1 base from J, with 6 bases between. The CDR3 runs 13 residues. The V gene's germline CDR1 is SGDLS and CDR2 YYNGEE. The CDR3 DNA sequence: TGTGCCAGCAGCGTGGGGCCGAACACTGAAGCTTTCTTT. It encodes CASSVGPNTEAFF.

The chain employs TRBV2 and TRBJ1-6; D remains ambiguous. V lost 4 bases, J lost 2 bases, and 12 bases lay in between. Per germline, CDR1 SNHLY and CDR2 FYNNEI. The CDR3 is 16 amino acids. CDR3 sequence: CASSGGGGTYNSPLHF. CDR3 nucleotides: TGTGCCAGCAGTGGGGGAGGAGGCACCTATAATTCACCCCTCCACTTT. Looking up the rest from reference TRBV2 and TRBJ1-6 gives the full variable domain: EPEVTQTPSHQVTQMGQEVILRCVPISNHLYFYWYRQILGQKVEFLVSFYNNEISEKSEIFDDQFSVERPDGSNFTLKIRSTKLEDSAMYFCASSGGGGTYNSPLHFGNGTRLTVT.

The chain carries TRBV7-9 and TRBJ2-5, with TRBD2 identical over 11 bases. The CDR3 runs 14 residues. Trimming took 4 bases from V and 4 from J; bases not matched to a gene: 2. Germline CDR1 SEHNR, CDR2 FQNEAQ (reference sequence). Written as DNA, the CDR3 is TGTGCCAGCAGCTCCGGGACTAGCGGAGAGACCCAGTACTTC. Translated, it gives CASSSGTSGETQYF.

This rearrangement joins TRBV6-5 to TRBJ2-7, with 7 bases that match TRBD2. The trim removed 7 bases at V and 1 base at J, leaving 7 bases unmatched. Germline V gene lookup returns CDR1 MNHEY and CDR2 SVGAGI. The CDR3 is 14 residues long. The CDR3 coding sequence is TGTGCCAGCACCCCCCCCGGGGGGTCCTACGAGCAGTACTTC. Translation: CASTPPGGSYEQYF.

The chain recombines TRBV19 with TRBJ2-6, with TRBD1 identical over 8 bases. From germline, CDR1 is LNHDA and CDR2 SQIVND (reference sequence). The CDR3 consists of 17 residues. The ends lost 6 bases at V and 1 base at J; junction bases unmatched: 8. Written as DNA, the CDR3 is TGTGCCAGTAGGGGGGGACAGGATTATTCTGGGGCCAACGTCCTGACTTTC. This gives the protein CASRGGQDYSGANVLTF.

The rearrangement uses TRBV7-3 and TRBJ2-2; a possible D gene is TRBD1 (5 bases). V lost 1 base and J 6 bases, leaving 15 bases between the germline ends. This CDR3 spans 16 amino acids. CDR1 is SGHTA and CDR2 is FQGTGA in the germline V gene. The CDR3, as DNA: TGTGCCAGCAGCTTAAACTCGGACAAAAGGGCCGGGGAGCTGTTTTTT. Amino acid sequence: CASSLNSDKRAGELFF. Drawing the rest from reference TRBV7-3 and TRBJ2-2, the complete variable domain is GAGVSQTPSNKVTEKGKYVELRCDPISGHTALYWYRQSLGQGPEFLIYFQGTGAADDSGLPNDRFFAVRPEGSVSTLKIQRTERGDSAVYLCASSLNSDKRAGELFFGEGSRLTVL.

V gene TRBV7-9 combines with J gene TRBJ1-4, with 7 bases aligning to TRBD1. V was clipped by 5 bases and J by 7 bases; unmatched bases: 13. The CDR3 sequence is 16 residues long. Germline values: CDR1 SEHNR, CDR2 FQNEAQ (reference sequence). DNA of the CDR3: TGTGCCAGCAGCCAGAGGGGGATTAGGACAGGTGAAAAACTGTTTTTT. Protein product: CASSQRGIRTGEKLFF.

This clone showed up just a few times. The chain is built from TRBV11-2 and TRBJ2-7, with TRBD1 matching over 11 bases. This CDR3 is 17 amino acids long. Trimming cost V 1 base and J 2 bases; bases outside gene matches: 7. Germline V gene data show CDR1 as SGHAT and CDR2 as FQNNGV. The CDR3 protein is CASSLGGTGGTPYEQYF. CDR3 nucleotides: TGTGCCAGCAGCTTAGGAGGGACAGGGGGTACACCCTACGAGCAGTACTTC.

The genes are TRBV5-5 and TRBJ2-3; 9 bases align to TRBD1. Per the germline V gene, CDR1 is SGHKS and CDR2 is YYEKEE (reference sequence). The CDR3 loop spans 16 amino acids. Trimming removed 2 bases from V and 0 bases from J; junction bases left unmatched: 4. The CDR3 reads CASSFTGGRSTDTQYF. CDR3 DNA sequence: TGTGCCAGCAGCTTCACAGGGGGCCGCAGCACAGATACGCAGTATTTT.

The chain is built from TRBV5-1 and TRBJ2-5; 13 positions match TRBD2. J gave up 5 bases and V 4 bases, and 11 bases lay outside the gene matches. Per germline, CDR1 SGHRS and CDR2 YFSETQ. The length of the CDR3 is 17 residues. Here the CDR3 reads CASSPGGTSGAGETQYF. The CDR3 coding sequence is TGCGCCAGCAGCCCCGGAGGGACTAGCGGGGCGGGGGAGACCCAGTACTTC.